This T cell receptor beta chain was found in a study of graft-versus-host responses after intestinal transplantation (TCRdb year 2021). Looking at the study overall: Multivisceral, liver-intestinal, or isolated intestinal transplants were received by the recipients. All recipients received anti-thymocyte globulin induction followed by maintenance tacrolimus and steroids for two to four years. The cohort enrolled fewer than 25 intestinal transplant recipients including one retransplant, and 3 patients lacking pretransplant specimens were excluded. A peak of at least 4% donor T cells among recipient peripheral blood mononuclear cells was the definition used for donor T cell macrochimerism. After intestinal transplantation, graft-versus-host and host-versus-graft alloreactive T cell clones in the graft, circulation and bone marrow were tracked using bulk TCR-beta CDR3 sequencing. To identify alloreactive clones, pre-transplant mixed lymphocyte reaction products were sequenced and then compared with unstimulated pre-transplant donor and recipient T cells. Samples from a few later patients were sequenced in-house on an Illumina MiSeq with MiXCR processing rather than by the commercial service. Overall study results and their limits: GvH clones turned up in recipient bone marrow, with some appearing earlier in ileal mucosa or blood, a pattern consistent with an intestinal mucosal origin. Early after transplant, peak levels of circulating GvH clones were associated with declines in HvG clones. Conclusions were limited by the relatively low number and heterogeneity of intestinal transplant patients. In the allografts of patients with donor T cell macrochimerism, GvH to HvG T cell clonal ratios were high.

Points on this clone: Its recognized antigen is unknown. One base away there is no much larger clone; base qualities are not given.

To isolate intraepithelial and lamina propria lymphocytes from graft specimens, dithiothreitol, EDTA incubations and collagenase D digestion were used. Serial intestinal graft biopsy specimens collected up to 600 days after transplant underwent bulk TCR-beta sequencing. Cut back by 3 bases and 3 bases, the V and J ends lie 12 bases apart. The germline V gene (reference sequence) supplies CDR1 SEHNR and CDR2 FQNEAQ. The CDR3 covers 15 residues, taking in both the cysteine and the phenylalanine. Only the CDR3 DNA is retained, 45 bases long and in frame from the first base. Library prep was done by the immunoSEQ multiplex PCR assay. For most patients, genomic DNA was subjected to high-throughput TCR-beta CDR3 sequencing by Adaptive Biotechnologies. The original pipeline was this. Adaptive's ImmunoSEQ software supplied the TCR sequencing data for 15 to 20 patients, while MiXCR and VDJtools were used to process three other patients. Because the origin of CDR3 nucleotide sequences shared between donor and recipient could not be assigned, those sequences were removed. To count as alloreactive, a clone needed at least 2-fold expansion over unstimulated cells and a minimum CFSE-low frequency of 0.002% (template counts) or 0.001% (read counts). Mappable clones were those detected in sequenced pre-transplant spleen, lymph node, or MLR CFSE-low populations of the donor or recipient. Cumulative frequency of alloreactive clones was calculated as a percentage of all sequences weighted by copy number. The immuneACCESS repertoire file appears here via TCRdb, limited to in-frame rearrangements. These files lack a portion of the clones; in checked studies, under half of the deficit traces to unresolved V genes, and the cause of the others is not known. Clone size and V and J calls were adopted from that table, with D and trimming inferred from the DNA. The sample data list more than 4,500 clones, and less than 90% of these were observed just once. Around 9.9% of the sample is in the top ten clones.

This clonotype was obtained from a human patient who received an intestinal transplant, so some T cells may come from the graft donor. Recombination connected TRBV7-9 to TRBJ2-4, with the D gene call left open. The sequenced sample was ileum tissue, obtained 156 days after intestinal transplant. The CDR3 here reads CASSFSMRGKNIQYF. The DNA is TGTGCCAGCAGCTTCAGCATGCGAGGCAAAAACATTCAGTACTTC.